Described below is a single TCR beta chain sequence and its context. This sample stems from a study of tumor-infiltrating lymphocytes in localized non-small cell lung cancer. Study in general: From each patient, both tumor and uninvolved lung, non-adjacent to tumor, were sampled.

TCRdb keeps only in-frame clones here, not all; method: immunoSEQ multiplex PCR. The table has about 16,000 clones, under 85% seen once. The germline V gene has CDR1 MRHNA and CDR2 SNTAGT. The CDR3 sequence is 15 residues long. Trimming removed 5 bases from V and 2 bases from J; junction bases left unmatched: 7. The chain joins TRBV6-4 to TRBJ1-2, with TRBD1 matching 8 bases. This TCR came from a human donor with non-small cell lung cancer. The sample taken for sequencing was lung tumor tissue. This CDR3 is CASSYRTGSNYGYTF. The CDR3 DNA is TGTGCCAGCAGTTACCGGACAGGGTCAAACTATGGCTACACCTTC.